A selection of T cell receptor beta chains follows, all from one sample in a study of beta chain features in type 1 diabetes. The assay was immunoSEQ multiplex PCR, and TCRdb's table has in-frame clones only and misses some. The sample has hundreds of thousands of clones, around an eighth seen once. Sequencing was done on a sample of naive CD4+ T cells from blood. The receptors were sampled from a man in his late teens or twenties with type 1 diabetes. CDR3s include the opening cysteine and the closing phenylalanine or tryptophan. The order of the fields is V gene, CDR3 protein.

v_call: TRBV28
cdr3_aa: CASNEGWTQYF

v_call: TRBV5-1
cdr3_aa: CATTPGTGNSPLHF

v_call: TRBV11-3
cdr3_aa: CASSFGLNTEAFF

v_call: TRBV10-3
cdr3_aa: CAISGSGTSGSNEQFF

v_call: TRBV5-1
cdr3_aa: CASSLESQGSVNSPLHF

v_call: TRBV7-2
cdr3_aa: CASSPGLSSNEQFF

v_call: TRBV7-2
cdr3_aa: CASSLSGTSGRELYF

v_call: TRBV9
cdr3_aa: CASSVKPARRSYNEQFF

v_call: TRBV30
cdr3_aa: CAWRVFGELGTKNIQYF

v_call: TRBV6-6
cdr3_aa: CASRNREGISYEQYF

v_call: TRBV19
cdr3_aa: CASSIIYGGGVKNIQYF

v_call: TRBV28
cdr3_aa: CASRDRPHGYTF

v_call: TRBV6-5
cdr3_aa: CASSYSGRQADTQYF

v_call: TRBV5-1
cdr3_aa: CASSPQGQETQYF

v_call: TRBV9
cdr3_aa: CASSVAQAEAFF

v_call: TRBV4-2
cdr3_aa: CASSQGRGYGYTF

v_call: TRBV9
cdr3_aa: CASSVGRGSYNEQFF

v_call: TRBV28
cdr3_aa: CASSLAGGKAFF

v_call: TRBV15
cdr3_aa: CATSRDLGLYGYTF

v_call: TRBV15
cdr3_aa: CATSREEYEQFF

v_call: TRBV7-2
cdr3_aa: CASSLAMGGTEAFF

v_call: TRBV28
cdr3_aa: CASEQVRETQYF

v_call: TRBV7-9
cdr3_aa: CASSLGGPPSATNEKLFF

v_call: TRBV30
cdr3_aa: CAWNYRDPRTDGYTF

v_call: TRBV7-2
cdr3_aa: CASSLEIPIGGAFF

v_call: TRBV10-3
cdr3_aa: CAISAPGHPEAFF

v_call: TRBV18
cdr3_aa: CASSPSGTGHHTIYF

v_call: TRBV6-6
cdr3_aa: CASSGLAYEQYF

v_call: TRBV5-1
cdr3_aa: CASSLPGGGNTEAFF

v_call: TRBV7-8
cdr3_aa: CASSLVPQGDYGYTF

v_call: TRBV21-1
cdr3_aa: CASSKVTSGSSYNEQFF

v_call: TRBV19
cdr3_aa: CASSIRTVREAGVGTKNIQYF

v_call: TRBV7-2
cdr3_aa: CATKRLGASTEAFF

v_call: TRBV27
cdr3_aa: CASISGQGRNRGAQHF

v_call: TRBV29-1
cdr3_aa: CSVGIAGGSETQYF

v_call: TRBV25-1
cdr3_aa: CASSEYVEETQYF

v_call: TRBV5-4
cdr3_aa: CASSTIQGIGFYEQYF

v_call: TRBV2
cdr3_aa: CASSPDRDVNIQYF

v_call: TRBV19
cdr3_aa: CASSLNRGRHNEQFF

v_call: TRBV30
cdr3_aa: CAWTPREGGGNEQYF

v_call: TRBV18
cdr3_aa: CASSPPSDGEQFF

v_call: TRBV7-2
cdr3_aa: CASSLGQGVNEQYF

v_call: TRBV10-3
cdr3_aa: CAIRGGSALGVNTGELFF

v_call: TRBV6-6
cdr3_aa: CASRTGTEAFF

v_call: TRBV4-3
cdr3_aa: CASSQDPGTSGAGEQFF

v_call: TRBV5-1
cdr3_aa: CASSLTGTDGYTF

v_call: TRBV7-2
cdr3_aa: CASSPPRSYEQYF

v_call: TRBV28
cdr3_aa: CASSLQKITSGANVLTF

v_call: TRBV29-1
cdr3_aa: CSVVKTSGNTIYF

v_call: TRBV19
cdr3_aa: CASNQDFIPNYGYTF

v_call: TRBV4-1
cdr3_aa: CASSLTGTPFSNQPQHF

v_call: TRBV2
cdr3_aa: CASVGQGKAQPQHF

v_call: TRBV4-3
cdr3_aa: CASSQGQGSYNEQFF